These T cell receptor beta chains were read from a single sample in a study of T cell responses to AZD1222 COVID-19 vaccine. The method was immunoSEQ multiplex PCR; TCRdb's version includes in-frame clones alone and lacks a portion of them. Seen here are 100,000 to 120,000 clones, roughly four fifths observed once, and the top ten hold 4% to 5%. The starting material was peripheral blood, obtained on day 0 of AZD1222 vaccination. The receptors were sampled from an adult in good health. Each CDR3 is given with its conserved first and last residue. The D gene is left open where the match is weak. A row's size may be missing; if present it is once, few, many or a size class.

v_call	d_call	j_call	clone_size	cdr3_nt	cdr3_aa
TRBV28	-	TRBJ1-6	-	TGTGCCAGCAAAGAATTGAATTCACCCCTCCACTTT	CASKELNSPLHF
TRBV20-1	-	TRBJ2-2	-	TGCAGTGCTAGTTCCCCCTCGAACACCGGGGAGCTGTTTTTT	CSASSPSNTGELFF
TRBV4-3	TRBD2	TRBJ2-1	-	TGCGCCAGCAGCGGGCGGACTAGCGGGAGTCAAAATGAGCAGTTCTTC	CASSGRTSGSQNEQFF
TRBV3-1/TRBV3-2	TRBD1	TRBJ2-1	-	TGTGCCAGCAGCCTGGGACAGGTCAATGAGCAGTTCTTC	CASSLGQVNEQFF
TRBV28	-	TRBJ1-4	-	TGTGCCAGCAGTTCGAATGAAAAACTGTTTTTT	CASSSNEKLFF
TRBV6-1	TRBD1	TRBJ2-7	few	TGTGCCAGCAGTGAAGGGACAGGCGGCTCCTACGAGCAGTACTTC	CASSEGTGGSYEQYF
TRBV28	TRBD1	TRBJ1-2	-	TGTGCCAGCTTAATAGGGGGACAGGGGGTCCATGGCTACACCTTC	CASLIGGQGVHGYTF
TRBV21-1	-	TRBJ2-2	-	TGTCCCACCACCACACGACAGGGCCCGAACACCGGGGAGCTGTTTTTT	CPTTTRQGPNTGELFF
TRBV6-5	TRBD1	TRBJ2-7	-	TGTGCCAGCAGTTATGGGACAGTCTACGAGCAGTACTTC	CASSYGTVYEQYF
TRBV3-1/TRBV3-2	TRBD2	TRBJ2-7	-	TGTGCCAGCAGCCAACTAGCGGGAGTTGGCGAGCAGTACTTC	CASSQLAGVGEQYF
TRBV5-1	-	TRBJ2-3	once	TGCGCCAGCAGCCCAACTCCCACCCGCACAGATACGCAGTATTTT	CASSPTPTRTDTQYF
TRBV19	-	TRBJ1-6	few	TGTGCCAGTAGTATCGGGCAGGGTAATTCACCCCTCCACTTT	CASSIGQGNSPLHF
TRBV29-1	TRBD1	TRBJ2-7	-	TGCAGCGTTGGGACAGGGTGGAGTGAGCAGTACTTC	CSVGTGWSEQYF
TRBV20-1	-	TRBJ1-5	-	TGCAGTGCTAGTGAGAATAGTCGCAATCAGCCCCAGCATTTT	CSASENSRNQPQHF
TRBV9	-	TRBJ2-3	few	TGTGCCAGCAGCGGAAGGGACGCTAGCACAGATACGCAGTATTTT	CASSGRDASTDTQYF
TRBV9	-	TRBJ1-2	-	TGTGCCAGCAGCGCCTCCGGGACTGGAGGGCTCTATGGCTACACCTTC	CASSASGTGGLYGYTF
TRBV28	-	TRBJ1-5	-	TGTGCCAGCAGTTTAAAGGGTAAGCCCCAGCATTTT	CASSLKGKPQHF
TRBV18	TRBD1	TRBJ2-7	-	TGTGCCAGCTCAATCGGGACAGCACACGAGCAGTACTTC	CASSIGTAHEQYF
TRBV6-5	TRBD1	TRBJ1-4	-	TGTGCCAGCAGTTGGCGACAGGGGGCAACTAATGAAAAACTGTTTTTT	CASSWRQGATNEKLFF
TRBV7-2	-	TRBJ2-3	-	TGTGCCAGCAGCCCAAGAGGGGCAGGGGGGCACACAGATACGCAGTATTTT	CASSPRGAGGHTDTQYF
TRBV29-1	-	TRBJ2-1	-	TGCAGCGGTGGCGGGCTAGCGCGGTACAATGAGCAGTTCTTC	CSGGGLARYNEQFF
TRBV2	-	TRBJ1-3	-	TGTGCCAGCAGTGCCGAGGGGGTTCCGGGAAACACCATATATTTT	CASSAEGVPGNTIYF
TRBV5-4	-	TRBJ2-7	-	TGTGCCAGCAGTCATTCCTACGAGCAGTACTTC	CASSHSYEQYF
TRBV11-2	-	TRBJ1-3	-	TGTGCCAGCAGCTTAGGGGTGGGATCTGGAAACACCATATATTTT	CASSLGVGSGNTIYF
TRBV4-3	-	TRBJ2-1	-	TGCGCCAGCAGCCAAGGCGTAGGACTTAAAACCGAGCAGTTCTTC	CASSQGVGLKTEQFF
TRBV28	TRBD1	TRBJ2-2	-	TGTGCCAGCAGTTCCAACCGCGGACAGGGCCTGCACACCGGGGAGCTGTTTTTT	CASSSNRGQGLHTGELFF
TRBV18	-	TRBJ1-2	-	TGTGCCAGCTCACCACAGGAAGTAGGCTACACCTTC	CASSPQEVGYTF
TRBV27	-	TRBJ1-2	-	TGTGCCAGCAGTTTCGATCTCTCCTGGGGCTACACCTTC	CASSFDLSWGYTF
TRBV27	-	TRBJ1-1	-	TGTGCCAGCAGAACAACCGGGAGGCCTGAAGCTTTCTTT	CASRTTGRPEAFF
TRBV7-2	-	TRBJ2-3	-	TGTGCCAGCAGCTCCGGGGGGCCCTATGATACGCAGTATTTT	CASSSGGPYDTQYF
TRBV4-1	-	TRBJ1-2	-	TGCGCCAGCAGCCAACAGATGGGGGTACACTATGGCTACACCTTC	CASSQQMGVHYGYTF
TRBV12-3/TRBV12-4	-	TRBJ1-3	-	TGTGCCAGCAGTTCTTTAGGAAACACCATATATTTT	CASSSLGNTIYF
TRBV7-9	-	TRBJ1-2	-	TGTGCCAGCAGCTTAGCTATAGGATCTAACTATGGCTACACCTTC	CASSLAIGSNYGYTF
TRBV2	-	TRBJ1-1	-	TGTGCCAGCATGAGGCGGACTGAAGCTTTCTTT	CASMRRTEAFF
TRBV19	-	TRBJ2-7	once	TGTGCCAGTAGTAATTACAGGACGGGTTCCTACGAGCAGTACTTC	CASSNYRTGSYEQYF
TRBV6-5	TRBD1	TRBJ1-5	-	TGTGCCAGCAGTTACAGGACAGGGGATCAGCCCCAGCATTTT	CASSYRTGDQPQHF
TRBV6-6	-	TRBJ2-7	once	TGTGCCAGCAGCTTAGCGGCCTCGAGGTACGAGCAGTACTTC	CASSLAASRYEQYF
TRBV7-9	-	TRBJ1-1	-	TGTGCCAGCAGCTTAGCGGAGAGAGACAGCGCTGAAGCTTTCTTT	CASSLAERDSAEAFF
TRBV25-1	-	TRBJ1-1	-	TGTGCCAGCAGTGGCAGGGCCCCGGGCACTGAAGCTTTCTTT	CASSGRAPGTEAFF
TRBV18	TRBD1	TRBJ1-5	few	TGTGCCAGCTCCTCGGGGGACAGGGGACAGCCCCAGCATTTT	CASSSGDRGQPQHF
TRBV2	-	TRBJ1-1	-	TGTGCCAGCATGGTTCAAGGATCCACTGAAGCTTTCTTT	CASMVQGSTEAFF
TRBV7-8	-	TRBJ1-3	few	TGTGCCAGCAGCCCACAGCTCGGGACTGGAAACACCATATATTTT	CASSPQLGTGNTIYF
TRBV28	TRBD1	TRBJ1-5	-	TGTGCCAGCAGTCGGGACAGGCCCAATCAGCCCCAGCATTTT	CASSRDRPNQPQHF
TRBV5-1	TRBD1	TRBJ1-2	once	TGCGCCAGCAGCGCGGGACAGGCCTCTAACTATGGCTACACCTTC	CASSAGQASNYGYTF
TRBV5-1	-	TRBJ2-7	few	TGCGCCAGCAGCACCGGGACATATTACGAGCAGTACTTC	CASSTGTYYEQYF
TRBV23-1	-	TRBJ2-1	-	TGCGCCAGCAGTCACAAGGCCAATGAGCAGTTCTTC	CASSHKANEQFF
TRBV7-2	-	TRBJ1-1	-	TGTGCCAGCAGCCCTGAGGGGCTCATGAACACTGAAGCTTTCTTT	CASSPEGLMNTEAFF
TRBV5-6	TRBD1	TRBJ1-1	-	TGTGCCAGCAGCGCGCTGGACAGGATTTACACTGAAGCTTTCTTT	CASSALDRIYTEAFF
TRBV7-2	-	TRBJ1-1	-	TGTGCCAGCAGCAACACTGAAGCTTTCTTT	CASSNTEAFF
TRBV5-1	TRBD2	TRBJ2-3	-	TGCGCCAGCAGCTTGAGGGTAGCGGGGGGGCCCGCAGATACGCAGTATTTT	CASSLRVAGGPADTQYF
TRBV7-2	TRBD1	TRBJ1-2	-	TGTGCCAGCAGCTTCCGACAGGGGGCGGATGTAGACTATGGCTACACCTTC	CASSFRQGADVDYGYTF
TRBV25-1	TRBD2	TRBJ2-3	-	TGTGCCAGCAGTGAGACGCTAGCGGGAGCTGGAGATACGCAGTATTTT	CASSETLAGAGDTQYF
TRBV4-3	-	TRBJ2-1	-	TGCGCCAGCAGCCAAGCGTGGACTTCGGTTGAGCAGTTCTTC	CASSQAWTSVEQFF
TRBV14	TRBD1	TRBJ1-1	few	TGTGCCAGCAGCCGGGGACAGGGGAGAGAAGCTTTCTTT	CASSRGQGREAFF
TRBV9	-	TRBJ2-7	-	TGTGCCAGCAGCGGGACCGGTGGTGGCGCCCCCTACGAGCAGTACTTC	CASSGTGGGAPYEQYF
TRBV7-9	-	TRBJ2-4	-	TGTGCCAGCAGCTTAGCGGGAGCTTTGAACATTCAGTACTTC	CASSLAGALNIQYF
TRBV6-5	-	TRBJ2-5	-	TGTGCCAGCAGTTTTGGCGGGACGGCTGAAGAGACCCAGTACTTC	CASSFGGTAEETQYF
TRBV7-2	-	TRBJ2-3	once	TGTGCCAGCGCCAAACGCACAGATACGCAGTATTTT	CASAKRTDTQYF
TRBV28	TRBD1	TRBJ1-2	-	TGTGCCAGCAGTCCCTACCGACAGGGGGCGCGGGGCTACACCTTC	CASSPYRQGARGYTF
TRBV5-1	-	TRBJ1-5	-	TGCGCCAGCAGCTTGGAGGCAGGTGGCGGTCAGCCCCAGCATTTT	CASSLEAGGGQPQHF